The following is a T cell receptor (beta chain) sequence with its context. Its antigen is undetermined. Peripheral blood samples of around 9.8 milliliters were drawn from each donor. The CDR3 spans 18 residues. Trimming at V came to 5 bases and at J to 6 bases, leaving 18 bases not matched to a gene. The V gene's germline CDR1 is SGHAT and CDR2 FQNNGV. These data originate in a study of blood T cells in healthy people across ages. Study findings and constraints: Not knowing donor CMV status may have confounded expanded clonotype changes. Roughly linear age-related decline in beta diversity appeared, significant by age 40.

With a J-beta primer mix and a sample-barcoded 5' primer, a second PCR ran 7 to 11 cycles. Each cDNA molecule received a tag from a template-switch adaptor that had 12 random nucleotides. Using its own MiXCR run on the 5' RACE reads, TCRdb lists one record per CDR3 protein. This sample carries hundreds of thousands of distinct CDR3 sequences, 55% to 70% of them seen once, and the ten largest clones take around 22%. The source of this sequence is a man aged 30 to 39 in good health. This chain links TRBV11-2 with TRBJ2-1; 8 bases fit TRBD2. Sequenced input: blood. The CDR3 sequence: CASSVVPRISGIFNEQFF. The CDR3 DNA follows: TGTGCCAGCAGCGTAGTCCCTCGCATTAGCGGGATTTTCAATGAGCAGTTCTTC.